A single sample gave rise to the 3 T cell receptor beta chains below, sequenced in a study of Graves' ophthalmopathy and Graves' hyperthyroidism. Researchers took RNA transcripts and amplified TCR beta CDR3 regions from them. HTBI primers primed a first-round RT-PCR, and a second-round multiplex PCR followed. TCRdb fed the multiplex PCR reads into MiXCR, producing one record per CDR3 protein. In the table there are about 660,000 distinct CDR3 sequences, roughly two fifths of which are singletons. The sequenced material came from peripheral blood. Receptor source: an adult man with Graves' ophthalmopathy.

This chain uses TRBV7-9 with TRBJ2-7; D is unclear. Trimming cost V 6 bases and J 4 bases, with 22 bases left between them. The CDR3 contains 16 residues. CDR1 is SEHNR and CDR2 is FQNEAQ in the germline V gene (reference sequence). In nucleotides, the CDR3 is TGTGCCAGCAGTTTATCGGCCGCGTCCCGAGAGTACGAGCAGTACTTC. Translating it yields CASSLSAASREYEQYF.

This sequence joins TRBV9 and TRBJ1-3; D remains unclear. The V and J ends lost 4 bases and 10 bases respectively, with 15 bases between them. This CDR3 comprises 13 residues. Germline loops: CDR1 SGDLS, CDR2 YYNGEE. This CDR3 reads CASSLTQDSTIYF. CDR3 in DNA: TGTGCCAGCAGCTTAACACAAGATAGTACCATATATTTT.

This clonotype was recorded at least ten times. This sequence joins TRBV6-4 and TRBJ1-2; 8 bases fit TRBD1. CDR3 length equals 14 residues. Germline lookup yields CDR1 MRHNA and CDR2 SNTAGT. With V trimmed by 3 bases and J by 7 bases, 7 bases remained unmatched. The CDR3 reads CASSDGQGATGYTF. CDR3 sequence (DNA): TGTGCCAGCAGTGATGGGCAGGGGGCGACTGGCTACACCTTC.